One sample yielded the 21 T cell receptor beta chains listed below, sequenced in a study of cytomegalovirus exposure and HLA in healthy donors. Both 60 Vbeta primers and 13 Jbeta primers went into the PCR. Repertoires were generated with immunoSEQ multiplex PCR, while TCRdb's copy carries only in-frame clones and drops some. The sample yields roughly 100,000 clones, 75% seen once. The material sequenced was PBMCs. The source of these receptors is a man aged 40-55 years in good health and CMV-seronegative.

This sequence joins TRBV19 and TRBJ1-2; 11 bases line up with TRBD1. V gave up 6 bases and J gave up 1 base; unmatched junction bases: 7. The CDR3 runs to 16 residues. Per germline, CDR1 LNHDA and CDR2 SQIVND (reference sequence). CDR3 nucleotides: TGTGCCAGTAGCGACGGGACAGGGGGACTTAACTATGGCTACACCTTC. Its protein is CASSDGTGGLNYGYTF.

J is TRBJ2-7 and V is TRBV19; D not certain. The CDR3 spans 13 residues. Germline lookup yields CDR1 LNHDA and CDR2 SQIVND (reference sequence). With 5 bases removed from V and 0 bases from J, the gap between germline ends came to 8 bases. The DNA for the CDR3 is TGTGCCAGTAGTCGGCTAGTCTCCTACGAGCAGTACTTC. It is translated as CASSRLVSYEQYF.

The chain has TRBV18 and TRBJ2-6; D is unresolved. This CDR3 contains 15 residues. Deletions cut 3 bases from V and 1 base from J, with 7 bases between. Germline-derived CDR1 and CDR2 are KGHSH and LQKENI. The CDR3 nucleotides read TGTGCCAGCTCACCCTTAACTTCTGGGGCCAACGTCCTGACTTTC. Its translation: CASSPLTSGANVLTF.

This clone was seen just once. The chain links TRBV11-2 to TRBJ2-7; 8 bases fit TRBD1. Trimming at V came to 0 bases and at J to 4 bases, leaving 2 bases not matched to a gene. CDR1 is SGHAT and CDR2 is FQNNGV in the germline V gene. This CDR3 has 14 amino acids. CDR3 sequence reads: CASSLDRGQYEQYF. CDR3 DNA: TGTGCCAGCAGCTTAGACAGGGGGCAGTACGAGCAGTACTTC.

This clone occurred a few times. This chain uses TRBV4-2 with TRBJ2-7; D possibly corresponds to TRBD1 (5 bases). The V gene's germline CDR1 is LGHNA and CDR2 YNFKEQ. Between the trimmed V and J ends, which lost 2 bases and 2 bases, there was a span of 10 bases. The CDR3 is 14 amino acids. CDR3 sequence: CASSQNRNTYEQYF. CDR3 coding DNA: TGTGCCAGCAGCCAAAACAGGAACACCTACGAGCAGTACTTC.

The gene calls are TRBV18 and TRBJ2-3, with D perhaps matching TRBD2 (5 bases). Germline V lookup: CDR1 KGHSH, CDR2 LQKENI. V lost 0 bases and J 1 base, leaving 5 bases between the germline ends. The CDR3 is 14 amino acids. CDR3 amino acids: CASSPPAGTDTQYF. CDR3 DNA sequence: TGTGCCAGCTCACCACCAGCGGGCACAGATACGCAGTATTTT.

The chain recombines TRBV21-1 with TRBJ2-5; the D call of TRBD1 is as the table states it, not checked on the DNA. TRBV21-1 is a pseudogene. The CDR3 has 16 amino acids. For the CDR3, the DNA is TGTGCCAGCAGCAAAGACGACACGGTCTCAAGAAAGACCCAGTACTTC. This gives the protein CASSKDDTVSRKTQYF.

The rearrangement joins TRBV10-3 to TRBJ2-5, with 10 bases fitting TRBD1. CDR1 is ENHRY and CDR2 is SYGVKD in the germline V gene. V gave up 3 bases and J gave up 4 bases; unmatched junction bases: 5. CDR3 size: 15 residues. The CDR3 sequence: CAISESDRGGETQYF. The CDR3 coding sequence is TGTGCCATCAGTGAATCGGACAGGGGGGGAGAGACCCAGTACTTC.

This chain connects TRBV5-6 to TRBJ1-4, with 8 bases lining up with TRBD1. The CDR3 runs 14 residues. From germline, CDR1 is SGHDT and CDR2 YYEEEE. J lost 6 bases, V lost 4 bases, and 5 bases had no gene match. CDR3 in amino acids: CASSNRGKYEKLFF. CDR3 DNA sequence: TGTGCCAGCAGCAACAGGGGGAAGTATGAAAAACTGTTTTTT.

This clone was seen only a few times. This chain uses TRBV25-1 with TRBJ1-6; possibly TRBD1 for D (6 bases). The CDR3 totals 14 residues. From germline, CDR1 is MGHDK and CDR2 SYGVNS. V was cut by 5 bases and J by 9 bases, with 14 bases left in between. The CDR3 DNA follows: TGTGCCAGCAGTCAAACAGGGTTCGGTTCACCCCTCCACTTT. Amino acid sequence: CASSQTGFGSPLHF.

The V call is TRBV6-5, the J call TRBJ1-6; the D is unclear. Germline lookup yields CDR1 MNHEY and CDR2 SVGAGI. CDR3 length: 16 residues. The V gene lost 4 bases and the J gene lost 7 bases, with 17 bases spanning the gap. This chain's CDR3 is CASSWAGEGHNSPLHF. The CDR3 DNA sequence: TGTGCCAGCAGTTGGGCGGGAGAAGGGCACAATTCACCCCTCCACTTT.

Here the CDR3 DNA reads TGCGCCAGCAGCTCCGGAATAACAGGGTTCTATGGCTACACCTTC. It is translated as CASSSGITGFYGYTF. The rearrangement uses TRBV5-1 and TRBJ1-2; the D gene is possibly TRBD1 (6 bases). CDR1 and CDR2 from the germline V gene are SGHRS and YFSETQ. This CDR3 spans 15 amino acids. With 3 bases removed from V and 4 bases from J, the gap between germline ends came to 16 bases.

The gene calls are TRBV2 and TRBJ1-5; D remains unclear. The CDR3 length is 16 residues. The germline V and J ends were trimmed by 4 bases and 3 bases, with 16 bases remaining between them. Looked up from germline, CDR1 is SNHLY and CDR2 is FYNNEI. The CDR3 DNA is TGTGCCAGCAGTGGGAGAGATGCAGTTAACAATCAGCCCCAGCATTTT. Amino acid sequence: CASSGRDAVNNQPQHF.

CDR3 amino acids: CASSLGRTSGYYEQYF. CDR3 coding DNA: TGTGCCAGCAGCTTAGGAAGGACTAGCGGATACTACGAGCAGTACTTC. The chain couples TRBV13 to TRBJ2-7; TRBD2 matches 10 bases. The germline gives CDR1 PRHDT, CDR2 FYEKMQ (reference sequence). The CDR3 sequence is 16 residues long. Trimming at V came to 0 bases and at J to 3 bases, leaving 5 bases not matched to a gene.

Regarding this clone: Relative to the germline gene, one junction end is altered; a read error may explain this. V and J are TRBV7-6 and TRBJ2-7; 10 bases match TRBD2. The CDR3 runs 14 residues. Germline V gene data show CDR1 as SGHVS and CDR2 as FNYEAQ. CDR3 protein: CASSVAGGSYEQYF. The CDR3 nucleotides are TGTGCCAGCAGCGTAGCGGGGGGATCCTACGAGCAGTACTTC.

This clone appeared a few times. J is TRBJ2-3 and V is TRBV29-1; 9 nucleotides match TRBD2. CDR1 is SQVTM and CDR2 is ANQGSEA in the germline V gene. The CDR3 is 16 residues long. The V and J ends lost 2 bases and 2 bases, in that order; junction bases with no gene match: 8. The CDR3 spells CSVETQRGAPTDTQYF. The CDR3 DNA sequence: TGCAGCGTTGAAACCCAGCGGGGGGCCCCCACAGATACGCAGTATTTT.

As regards this clone: An end of the junction does not agree with germline; a read error may underlie this. The genes are TRBV14 and TRBJ2-7; no firm D call. CDR1 is SGHDN, CDR2 FVKESK, per germline. The CDR3 sequence is 11 residues long. The CDR3 loop is CASSLLYEHYF. The DNA of the CDR3 is TGTGCCAGCAGCCTCCTTTACGAGCATTACTTC.

The chain carries TRBV5-1 and TRBJ1-1; D may be TRBD1 (5 bases). The CDR3 extends over 16 amino acids. Germline assignment: CDR1 SGHRS and CDR2 YFSETQ. With 0 bases removed from V and 0 bases from J, the gap between germline ends came to 12 bases. CDR3 protein: CASSLGAGRMNTEAFF. CDR3 bases: TGCGCCAGCAGCTTGGGTGCAGGGCGAATGAACACTGAAGCTTTCTTT.

The V gene is TRBV6-5, the J gene TRBJ2-1, with TRBD2 matching 8 bases. CDR3 length equals 15 residues. Trimming took 0 bases from V and 7 from J; bases not matched to a gene: 5. Germline CDR1 MNHEY, CDR2 SVGAGI. CDR3 loop: CASSYSRGAKNEQFF. The CDR3 DNA follows: TGTGCCAGCAGTTACTCGCGGGGGGCAAAAAATGAGCAGTTCTTC.

This clone has only a few counts. The chain recombines TRBV5-1 with TRBJ1-1; the D is unclear. The CDR3 spans 12 residues. CDR1 is SGHRS and CDR2 is YFSETQ in the germline V gene. Between the trimmed V and J ends, which lost 1 base and 11 bases, there was a span of 12 bases. The CDR3 reads CASSLYTPEAFF. In nucleotides, the CDR3 is TGCGCCAGCAGCTTGTACACTCCGGAGGCTTTCTTT.

The chain links TRBV5-6 to TRBJ2-5; TRBD1 aligns across 7 bases. J gave up 4 bases and V 4 bases, and 4 bases lay outside the gene matches. Germline V gene data show CDR1 as SGHDT and CDR2 as YYEEEE. The CDR3 runs to 13 residues. The CDR3 DNA is TGTGCCAGCAGCCGACAGGGCGCAGAGACCCAGTACTTC. It specifies CASSRQGAETQYF.